This entry is about one TCR beta chain. Fresh peripheral blood, about 10 ml of it, supplied the PBMCs. The germline V gene encodes CDR1 SQVTM and CDR2 ANQGSEA. The CDR3 runs to 18 residues. V shed 0 bases and J shed 0 bases, with 20 bases lying between them. These data come from a study of T cells in Graves' hyperthyroidism and ophthalmopathy. RNA transcripts were the template for amplifying TCR beta CDR3 regions. The HTBI primer set was used in a first-round RT-PCR of the TCR CDR3. TCRdb reprocessed the multiplex PCR reads with MiXCR, giving one entry per CDR3 protein. In the table there are roughly 580,000 distinct CDR3 sequences, about 15% of which are singletons.

The gene calls are TRBV29-1 and TRBJ2-5; possibly TRBD2 for D (6 bases). The TCR was taken from a woman in her twenties or thirties with Graves' hyperthyroidism that later progressed to Graves' ophthalmopathy. Material for sequencing was blood. In nucleotides, the CDR3 is TGCAGCGTTGAAGATCCCGCGGGACCTTACGCGTACCAAGAGACCCAGTACTTC. Protein product: CSVEDPAGPYAYQETQYF.